This passage covers 19 T cell receptor beta chains from one sample sequenced in a study of regulatory T cells in long-lasting Graves disease. In building TCR beta libraries, iRepertoire HTBI primers were used together with Arm-PCR of CDR3 regions. TCRdb passed the multiplex PCR reads through MiXCR, listing each CDR3 protein once. In the table there are 300,000 to 400,000 distinct CDR3 sequences, roughly a sixth of which are singletons. Described time point: newly diagnosed GD, antithyroid drugs for less than 3 months. After RNA was extracted from PBMCs, the TCR library was made from it. The sample consisted of peripheral blood mononuclear cells (PBMCs), taken at new diagnosis, from a patient treated with antithyroid drugs. The receptor set was obtained from a female donor with Graves disease.

This chain joins TRBV12-5 and TRBJ1-5; the D is unclear. CDR3 length: 16 amino acids. Germline V lookup: CDR1 LGHNT, CDR2 FRNRAP. Deletions cut 1 base from V and 1 base from J, with 11 bases between. In DNA, the CDR3 is TGTGCTAGTGGTTTGGGGGTGCCTTCCAGCAATCAGCCCCAGCATTTT. Protein: CASGLGVPSSNQPQHF. Using reference TRBV12-5 and TRBJ1-5 for the parts outside the CDR3, the full variable domain is DARVTQTPRHKVTEMGQEVTMRCQPILGHNTVFWYRQTMMQGLELLAYFRNRAPLDDSGMPKDRFSAEMPDATLATLKIQPSEPRDSAVYFCASGLGVPSSNQPQHFGDGTRLSIL.

This clonotype has just a few counts. The chain has TRBV2 and TRBJ2-3; 9 bases align to TRBD2. The V gene's germline CDR1 is SNHLY and CDR2 FYNNEI. Germline trimming cut 8 bases from V and 3 bases from J; bases unmatched to any gene: 18. This CDR3 comprises 18 residues. CDR3 residues: CASRRLKREVPRTDTQYF. The CDR3 DNA follows: TGTGCCAGCCGAAGACTAAAGCGGGAGGTCCCGAGAACAGATACGCAGTATTTT. Drawing the rest from reference TRBV2 and TRBJ2-3, the complete variable domain is EPEVTQTPSHQVTQMGQEVILRCVPISNHLYFYWYRQILGQKVEFLVSFYNNEISEKSEIFDDQFSVERPDGSNFTLKIRSTKLEDSAMYFCASRRLKREVPRTDTQYFGPGTRLTVL.

This clonotype came up many times. The CDR3 loop is CATSDFQGTTNTGELFF. The CDR3 DNA sequence: TGTGCCACCAGTGATTTTCAGGGGACAACGAACACCGGGGAGCTGTTTTTT. The chain has TRBV24-1 and TRBJ2-2; tentatively, D is TRBD1 (6 bases). Trimming pared 1 base from V and 0 bases from J, leaving 11 bases between. CDR1 is KGHDR and CDR2 is SFDVKD in the germline V gene. This CDR3 spans 17 amino acids.

CDR3 nucleotides: TGCGCCAGCAGCCGAAGGGCAGAAAACACTGAAGCTTTCTTT. Translating it yields CASSRRAENTEAFF. The rearrangement uses TRBV4-3 and TRBJ1-1; no definite D call. V shed 4 bases and J shed 2 bases, with 11 bases lying between them. The germline gives CDR1 LGHNA, CDR2 YSLEER. This CDR3 spans 14 amino acids.

This sequence joins TRBV4-2 and TRBJ2-7; 7 bases map to TRBD2. V lost 0 bases to trimming and J lost 2 bases; unmatched junction nucleotides: 13. The CDR3 is 18 amino acids. The germline V gene encodes CDR1 LGHNA and CDR2 YNFKEQ. The CDR3, as DNA: TGTGCCAGCAGCCAAGATCCATTCGGAGCCGGGACTACCTACGAGCAGTACTTC. Amino acid sequence: CASSQDPFGAGTTYEQYF.

The chain employs TRBV20-1 and TRBJ2-3; 14 positions agree with TRBD2. Germline V gives CDR1 DFQATT, CDR2 SNEGSKA (reference sequence). With V trimmed by 5 bases and J by 2 bases, 3 bases remained unmatched. The CDR3 is made up of 15 amino acids. The CDR3, as DNA: TGCAGTGCTCCGGGACTAGCGGGGGCCACAGATACGCAGTATTTT. Translating gives CSAPGLAGATDTQYF.

This clonotype was seen a few times. This may come from a read error, since a much larger clone is one base off. The chain couples TRBV3-1 to TRBJ2-3; 9 positions match TRBD1. Germline V gene lookup returns CDR1 LGHDT and CDR2 YNNKEL (reference sequence). V dropped 3 bases and J dropped 3; count of bases not matched to a gene: 1. There are 14 residues in the CDR3. CDR3 nucleotide sequence: TGTGCCAGCAGCCACGGACAGGGGACAGATACGCAGTATTTT. Its protein product is CASSHGQGTDTQYF.

This clonotype was counted at least ten times. The chain carries TRBV24-1 and TRBJ2-7; TRBD1 matches at 9 bases. Germline CDR1 is KGHDR and CDR2 is SFDVKD. Trimming at V came to 3 bases and at J to 3 bases, leaving 2 bases not matched to a gene. The CDR3 length is 14 residues. This CDR3 reads CATSDGDRVYEQYF. The CDR3 bases are TGTGCCACCAGTGATGGGGACAGGGTCTACGAGCAGTACTTC.

This chain connects TRBV5-5 to TRBJ1-2; D gene uncertain. There are 12 residues in the CDR3. V was shortened by 4 bases and J by 4 bases, with 8 bases between the two germline ends. Germline CDR1 is SGHKS and CDR2 is YYEKEE (reference sequence). CDR3 protein: CASSQSGYGYTF. For the CDR3, the DNA is TGTGCCAGCAGCCAAAGCGGCTATGGCTACACCTTC.

This clonotype was counted only a few times. This may stem from a read error, because a much larger clone lies one nucleotide away. This sequence joins TRBV11-2 and TRBJ2-7; no clear D. Germline V CDR1 and CDR2: SGHAT, FQNNGV. This CDR3 is 12 amino acids long. DNA for the CDR3: TGTACCAGCAGCTTCGTTGGTGCAGAGCAGTACTTC. As protein: CTSSFVGAEQYF.

The sample holds many counts of this clonotype. The chain employs TRBV29-1 and TRBJ2-5, with 9 bases lining up with TRBD2. Germline assignment: CDR1 SQVTM and CDR2 ANQGSEA. V lost 1 base to trimming and J lost 4 bases; unmatched junction nucleotides: 7. The CDR3 loop spans 15 amino acids. DNA for the CDR3: TGCAGCGTTGAAGTCGGTAGCGGGGGTGGAGAGACCCAGTACTTC. Translated: CSVEVGSGGGETQYF.

This clonotype was seen ten or more times. The V gene is TRBV7-2, the J gene TRBJ1-2; maybe TRBD1 (6 bases). Germline V CDR1 and CDR2: SGHTA, FQGNSA. V gave up 1 base and J gave up 8 bases, with 14 bases separating them. The CDR3 extends over 14 amino acids. This CDR3 is CASSLGQESNGYTF. The DNA of the CDR3 is TGTGCCAGCAGCTTAGGACAGGAAAGTAACGGCTACACCTTC.

Ten or more counts support this clonotype. The genes are TRBV28 and TRBJ1-1; D might be TRBD1 (6 bases). Germline values: CDR1 MDHEN, CDR2 SYDVKM. The germline V and J ends were trimmed by 6 bases and 9 bases, with 23 bases remaining between them. The CDR3 has 15 residues. CDR3 DNA sequence: TGTGCCAGCAGATCCCTAGGTGGAGGGACAAAACAAGCTTTCTTT. It translates to CASRSLGGGTKQAFF.

This clonotype has ten or more counts. The chain uses TRBV7-7 and TRBJ2-3; the D gene is possibly TRBD1 (6 bases). From germline, CDR1 is SSHAT and CDR2 FNYEAQ (reference sequence). This CDR3 region has 15 residues. The ends were cut back, 3 bases at V and 0 bases at J, with 10 bases in the middle. The CDR3: CASSLGHSSTDTQYF. In nucleotides, the CDR3 is TGTGCCAGCAGCTTGGGACACAGTAGCACAGATACGCAGTATTTT.

This clonotype was observed many times. The chain couples TRBV4-1 to TRBJ2-1; weak D call: TRBD1 (5 bases). The germline gives CDR1 MGHRA, CDR2 YSYEKL. The V gene lost 4 bases and the J gene lost 5 bases, with 9 bases spanning the gap. The CDR3 sequence is 13 residues long. The DNA of the CDR3 is TGCGCCAGCAGCCTGCAGGGAAACAATGAGCAGTTCTTC. Translation: CASSLQGNNEQFF.

This clonotype was seen ten or more times. The chain couples TRBV6-1 to TRBJ1-5; possibly TRBD1 for D (6 bases). CDR1 and CDR2 (germline): MNHNS, SASEGT. The CDR3 extends over 18 amino acids. Between the trimmed V and J ends, which lost 0 bases and 3 bases, there was a span of 18 bases. CDR3 loop: CASSEAVTRGQLNQPQHF. The CDR3, as DNA: TGTGCCAGCAGTGAAGCTGTTACCCGCGGACAGCTCAATCAGCCCCAGCATTTT.

The rearrangement uses TRBV6-2 or TRBV6-3 and TRBJ2-3; TRBD2 matches at 10 bases. This CDR3 is built from 16 residues. The V gene's germline CDR1 is MNHEY and CDR2 SVGEGT. The J segment lost 1 base and the V segment lost 5 bases, leaving 6 bases of the junction unmatched. The CDR3 loop reads CASSDRSGRGTDTQYF. The DNA for the CDR3 is TGTGCCAGCAGTGATAGAAGCGGGAGGGGCACAGATACGCAGTATTTT.

At least ten counts were recorded for this clonotype. The chain employs TRBV7-2 and TRBJ1-5, with D unclear. The CDR3 totals 13 residues. Germline V lookup: CDR1 SGHTA, CDR2 FQGNSA. The V gene lost 4 bases and the J gene lost 7 bases, with 11 bases spanning the gap. CDR3: CASSSPTGQPQHF. Written as DNA, the CDR3 is TGTGCCAGCAGCTCACCGACTGGACAGCCCCAGCATTTT.

This clonotype occurred many times. This chain joins TRBV4-1 and TRBJ1-6; D gene unclear. Trimming cost V 7 bases and J 8 bases, with 18 bases left between them. Germline-derived CDR1 and CDR2 are MGHRA and YSYEKL. The CDR3 is made up of 15 amino acids. CDR3 sequence: CASTRGPLGDSPLHF. The CDR3 nucleotides read TGCGCCAGCACACGAGGCCCCCTCGGAGATTCACCCCTCCACTTT.